The TCR beta chain described here comes from a study of blood T cell repertoires in COVID-19. Background on the study: The samples span acute and convalescent COVID-19 from the United States, Italy and Spain. From T cells, B-cell-depleted T cells, or PBMCs came the material, which was cDNA or gDNA.

This clone turned up a few times. In the original workflow: Estimated nucleated cell counts came from reference gene primer amplification. The method was immunoSEQ multiplex PCR; TCRdb's version includes in-frame clones alone and lacks a portion of them. Clone size and the V and J calls come from that table; the DNA yielded D and trimming. The profile shows around 72,000 clones, roughly 85% of them singletons. This CDR3 region has 15 residues. The V gene lost 4 bases and the J gene lost 4 bases, with 13 bases spanning the gap. From germline, CDR1 is MNHEY and CDR2 SMNVEV (reference sequence). This receptor was obtained from a woman of 80 years or more with acute or convalescent COVID-19. Source material: peripheral blood. The chain employs TRBV27 and TRBJ2-2; TRBD1 is a possible D gene (6 bases). The CDR3 reads CASSSKTGTTGELFF. The CDR3 DNA sequence: TGTGCCAGCAGTTCGAAAACAGGGACCACCGGGGAGCTGTTTTTT.